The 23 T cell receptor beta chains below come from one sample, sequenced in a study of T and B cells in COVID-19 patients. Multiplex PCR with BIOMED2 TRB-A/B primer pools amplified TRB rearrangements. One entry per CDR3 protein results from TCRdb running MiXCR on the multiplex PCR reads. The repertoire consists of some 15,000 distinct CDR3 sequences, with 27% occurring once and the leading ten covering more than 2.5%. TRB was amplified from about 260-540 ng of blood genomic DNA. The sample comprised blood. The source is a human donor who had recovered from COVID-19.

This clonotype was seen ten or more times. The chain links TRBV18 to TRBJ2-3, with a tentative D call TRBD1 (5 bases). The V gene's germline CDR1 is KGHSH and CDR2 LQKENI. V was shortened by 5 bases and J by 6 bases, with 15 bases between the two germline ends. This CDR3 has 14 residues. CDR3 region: CASSKTATGDTQYF. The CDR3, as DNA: TGTGCCAGCTCAAAGACAGCCACTGGGGATACGCAGTATTTT.

Here the CDR3 DNA reads TGTGCCAGCAGTTTAGGACGGGGCCGGCAGCCCCAGCATTTT. Protein sequence: CASSLGRGRQPQHF. V and J are TRBV12-3 or TRBV12-4 and TRBJ1-5; possible D gene TRBD1, 5 bases. Trimming cost V 1 base and J 7 bases, with 11 bases left between them. This CDR3 contains 14 residues.

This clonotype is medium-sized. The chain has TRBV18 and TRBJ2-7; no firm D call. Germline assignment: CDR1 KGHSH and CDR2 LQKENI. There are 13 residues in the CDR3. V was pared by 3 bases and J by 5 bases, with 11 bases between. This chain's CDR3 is CASSPQLRDEQYF. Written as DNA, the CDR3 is TGTGCCAGCTCACCCCAATTACGGGACGAGCAGTACTTC.

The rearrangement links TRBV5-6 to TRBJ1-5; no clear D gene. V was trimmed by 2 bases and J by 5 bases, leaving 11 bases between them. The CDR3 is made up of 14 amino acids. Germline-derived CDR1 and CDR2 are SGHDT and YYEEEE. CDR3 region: CASSLVGVDQPQHF. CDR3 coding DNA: TGTGCCAGCAGCTTAGTGGGAGTCGATCAGCCCCAGCATTTT.

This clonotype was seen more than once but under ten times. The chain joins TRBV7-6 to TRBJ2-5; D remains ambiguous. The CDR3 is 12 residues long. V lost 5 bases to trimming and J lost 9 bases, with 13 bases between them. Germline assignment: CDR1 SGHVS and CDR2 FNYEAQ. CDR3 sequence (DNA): TGTGCCAGCAGCCGGAGCCAAGTAGCCCAGTACTTC. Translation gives CASSRSQVAQYF.

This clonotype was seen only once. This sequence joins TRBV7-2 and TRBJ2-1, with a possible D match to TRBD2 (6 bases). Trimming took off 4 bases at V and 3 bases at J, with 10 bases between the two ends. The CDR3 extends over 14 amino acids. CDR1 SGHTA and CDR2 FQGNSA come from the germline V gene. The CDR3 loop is CASSSGVRYNEQFF. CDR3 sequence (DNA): TGTGCCAGCAGCTCGGGGGTCCGCTACAATGAGCAGTTCTTC.

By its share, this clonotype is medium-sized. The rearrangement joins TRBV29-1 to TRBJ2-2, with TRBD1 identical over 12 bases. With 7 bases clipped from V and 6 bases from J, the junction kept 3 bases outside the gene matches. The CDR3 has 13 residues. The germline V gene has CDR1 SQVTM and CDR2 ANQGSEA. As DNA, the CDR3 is TGCAGCGGGGGACAGGGGGCGTCCGGGGAGCTGTTTTTT. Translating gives CSGGQGASGELFF.

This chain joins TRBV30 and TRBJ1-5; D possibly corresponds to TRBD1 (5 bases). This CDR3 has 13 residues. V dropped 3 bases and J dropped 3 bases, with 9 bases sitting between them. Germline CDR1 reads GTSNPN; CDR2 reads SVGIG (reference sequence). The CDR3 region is CAWRPGPNQPQHF. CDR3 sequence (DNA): TGTGCCTGGAGACCGGGGCCCAATCAGCCCCAGCATTTT.

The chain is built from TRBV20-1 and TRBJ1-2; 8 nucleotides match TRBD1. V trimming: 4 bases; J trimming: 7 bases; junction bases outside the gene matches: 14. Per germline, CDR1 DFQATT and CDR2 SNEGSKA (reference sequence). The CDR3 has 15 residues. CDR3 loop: CSANGQGAHLGGYTF. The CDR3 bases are TGCAGTGCTAACGGTCAGGGGGCGCATTTGGGTGGCTACACCTTC.

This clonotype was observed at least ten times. The CDR3 here is CASSRGENHNEQFF. As DNA, the CDR3 is TGTGCCAGCAGTCGCGGGGAGAACCACAATGAGCAGTTCTTC. V usage is TRBV6-1 and J usage is TRBJ2-1; D may be TRBD2 (6 bases). CDR1 and CDR2 (germline): MNHNS, SASEGT. The CDR3 has 14 amino acids. Trimming cost V 5 bases and J 5 bases, with 13 bases left between them.

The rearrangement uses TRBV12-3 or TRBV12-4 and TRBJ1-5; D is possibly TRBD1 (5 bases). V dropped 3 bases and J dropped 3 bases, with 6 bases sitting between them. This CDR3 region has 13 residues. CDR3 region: CASSLGVNQPQHF. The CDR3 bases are TGTGCCAGCAGTTTGGGGGTCAATCAGCCCCAGCATTTT.

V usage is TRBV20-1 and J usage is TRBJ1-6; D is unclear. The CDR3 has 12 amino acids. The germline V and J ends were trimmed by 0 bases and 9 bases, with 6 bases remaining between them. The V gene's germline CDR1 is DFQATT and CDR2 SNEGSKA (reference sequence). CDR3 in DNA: TGCAGTGCTAGAGACAGAATTTCACCCCTCCACTTT. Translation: CSARDRISPLHF.

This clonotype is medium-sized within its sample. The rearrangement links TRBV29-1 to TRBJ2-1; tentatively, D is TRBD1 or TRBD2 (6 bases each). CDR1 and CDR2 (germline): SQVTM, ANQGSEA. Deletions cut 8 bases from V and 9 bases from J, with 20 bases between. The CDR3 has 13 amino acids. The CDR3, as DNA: TGCAGCTTGGGGGGCAGGGACTTTGGTGAGCAGTTCTTC. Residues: CSLGGRDFGEQFF.

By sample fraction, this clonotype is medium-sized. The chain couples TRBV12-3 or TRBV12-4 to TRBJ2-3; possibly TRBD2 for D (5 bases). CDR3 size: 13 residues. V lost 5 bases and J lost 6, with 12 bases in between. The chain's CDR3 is CASSPNRGDTQYF. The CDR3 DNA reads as TGTGCCAGCAGTCCGAATCGGGGTGATACGCAGTATTTT.

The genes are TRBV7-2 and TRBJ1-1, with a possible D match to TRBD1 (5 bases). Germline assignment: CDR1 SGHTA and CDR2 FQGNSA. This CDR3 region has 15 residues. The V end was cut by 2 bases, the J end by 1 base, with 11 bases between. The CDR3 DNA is TGTGCCAGCAGCTTATGGGACGTCACGAACACTGAAGCTTTCTTT. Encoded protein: CASSLWDVTNTEAFF. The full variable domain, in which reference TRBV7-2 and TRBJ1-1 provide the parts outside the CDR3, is GAGVSQSPSNKVTEKGKDVELRCDPISGHTALYWYRQSLGQGLEFLIYFQGNSAPDKSGLPSDRFSAERTGGSVSTLTIQRTQQEDSAVYLCASSLWDVTNTEAFFGQGTRLTVV.

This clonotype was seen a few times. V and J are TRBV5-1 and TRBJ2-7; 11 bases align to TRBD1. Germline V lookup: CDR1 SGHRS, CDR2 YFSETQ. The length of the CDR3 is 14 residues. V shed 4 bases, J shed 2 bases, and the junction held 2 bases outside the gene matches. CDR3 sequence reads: CASSTGQGAYEQYF. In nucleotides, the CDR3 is TGCGCCAGCAGCACGGGACAGGGGGCCTACGAGCAGTACTTC.

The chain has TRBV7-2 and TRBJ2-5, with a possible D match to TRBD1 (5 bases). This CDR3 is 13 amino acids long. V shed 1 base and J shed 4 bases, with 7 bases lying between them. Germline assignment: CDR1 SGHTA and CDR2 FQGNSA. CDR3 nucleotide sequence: TGTGCCAGCAGCTTAGGGACAATAGAGACCCAGTACTTC. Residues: CASSLGTIETQYF.

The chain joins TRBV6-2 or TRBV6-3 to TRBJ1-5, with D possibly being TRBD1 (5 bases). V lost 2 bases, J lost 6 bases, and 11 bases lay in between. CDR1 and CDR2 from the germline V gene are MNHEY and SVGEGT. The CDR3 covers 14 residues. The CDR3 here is CASSYGQGFQPQHF. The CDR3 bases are TGTGCCAGCAGTTACGGGCAGGGATTTCAGCCCCAGCATTTT.

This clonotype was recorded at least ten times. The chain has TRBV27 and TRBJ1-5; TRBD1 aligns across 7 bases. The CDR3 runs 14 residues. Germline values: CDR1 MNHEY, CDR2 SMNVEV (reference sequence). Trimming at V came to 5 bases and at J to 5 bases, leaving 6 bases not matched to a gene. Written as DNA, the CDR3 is TGTGCCAGCAGTCCACAGGGGCCGCATCAGCCCCAGCATTTT. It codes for CASSPQGPHQPQHF.

The CDR3 sequence: CASSIDRGRDQPQHF. The CDR3 DNA follows: TGTGCCAGCAGCATAGACAGGGGGCGCGATCAGCCCCAGCATTTT. The rearrangement joins TRBV5-6 to TRBJ1-5; 10 bases map to TRBD1. In germline, CDR1 is SGHDT, CDR2 YYEEEE. After removal of 4 bases from V and 5 bases from J, the junction contained 6 bases not matched to a gene. The CDR3 covers 15 residues. The variable domain in full, with the rest retrieved from reference TRBV5-6 and TRBJ1-5, is DAGVTQSPTHLIKTRGQQVTLRCSPKSGHDTVSWYQQALGQGPQFIFQYYEEEERQRGNFPDRFSGHQFPNYSSELNVNALLLGDSALYLCASSIDRGRDQPQHFGDGTRLSIL.

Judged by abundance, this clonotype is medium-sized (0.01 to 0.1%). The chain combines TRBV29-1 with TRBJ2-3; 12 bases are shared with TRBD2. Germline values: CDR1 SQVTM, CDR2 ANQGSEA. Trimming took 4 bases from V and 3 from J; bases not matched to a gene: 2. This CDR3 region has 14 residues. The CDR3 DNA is TGCAGCGTTGCGGGGACTAGCGGGACAGATACGCAGTATTTT. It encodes CSVAGTSGTDTQYF.

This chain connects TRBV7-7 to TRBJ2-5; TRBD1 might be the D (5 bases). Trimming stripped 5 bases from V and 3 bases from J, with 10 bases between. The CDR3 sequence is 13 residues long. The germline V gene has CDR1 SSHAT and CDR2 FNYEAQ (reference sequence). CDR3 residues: CASSGTREETQYF. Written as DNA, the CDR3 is TGTGCCAGCAGCGGCACCAGGGAAGAGACCCAGTACTTC. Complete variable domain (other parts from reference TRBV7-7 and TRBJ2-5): GAGVSQSPRYKVTKRGQDVTLRCDPISSHATLYWYQQALGQGPEFLTYFNYEAQPDKSGLPSDRFSAERPEGSISTLTIQRTEQRDSAMYRCASSGTREETQYFGPGTRLLVL.

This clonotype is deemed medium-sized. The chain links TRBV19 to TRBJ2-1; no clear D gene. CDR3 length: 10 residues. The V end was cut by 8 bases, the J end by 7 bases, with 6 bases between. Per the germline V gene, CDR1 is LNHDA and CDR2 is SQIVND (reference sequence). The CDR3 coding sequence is TGTGCCAGTGCGAATAATGAGCAGTTCTTC. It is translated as CASANNEQFF.